This T cell receptor beta chain derives from a study of cytomegalovirus exposure and HLA in healthy donors. Study-wide background: The roughly 120 validation repertoires were reported in a later analysis to have been generated on the same platform as the 666 first-cohort repertoires.

Worth noting for this clone: Its target is not known.

TCRdb's table, derived via immunoSEQ multiplex PCR, lists solely in-frame clones and lacks some. The sample has 95,000 to 150,000 clones, roughly 93% seen once. General study results and limits: Under in vitro conditions, three CMV-associated chains were confirmed as specific for CMV antigens. The study designated roughly 160 TCR beta chains cytomegalovirus-associated.

J gave up 2 bases and V 5 bases, and 13 bases lay outside the gene matches. The CDR3 runs to 17 residues. Germline V gene sequence: CDR1 SEHNR, CDR2 FQNEAQ (reference sequence). The clonotype was recovered from a young woman in good health and CMV-seronegative. Source material: PBMCs. This chain uses TRBV7-9 with TRBJ2-7, with 9 nucleotides matching TRBD2. The CDR3 loop reads CASSGWGAGGEAYEQYF. The CDR3 nucleotides read TGTGCCAGCAGCGGATGGGGAGCGGGAGGTGAGGCCTACGAGCAGTACTTC. The whole variable domain, filled in from reference TRBV7-9 and TRBJ2-7, reads DTGVSQNPRHKITKRGQNVTFRCDPISEHNRLYWYRQTLGQGPEFLTYFQNEAQLEKSRLLSDRFSAERPKGSFSTLEIQRTEQGDSAMYLCASSGWGAGGEAYEQYFGPGTRLTVT.